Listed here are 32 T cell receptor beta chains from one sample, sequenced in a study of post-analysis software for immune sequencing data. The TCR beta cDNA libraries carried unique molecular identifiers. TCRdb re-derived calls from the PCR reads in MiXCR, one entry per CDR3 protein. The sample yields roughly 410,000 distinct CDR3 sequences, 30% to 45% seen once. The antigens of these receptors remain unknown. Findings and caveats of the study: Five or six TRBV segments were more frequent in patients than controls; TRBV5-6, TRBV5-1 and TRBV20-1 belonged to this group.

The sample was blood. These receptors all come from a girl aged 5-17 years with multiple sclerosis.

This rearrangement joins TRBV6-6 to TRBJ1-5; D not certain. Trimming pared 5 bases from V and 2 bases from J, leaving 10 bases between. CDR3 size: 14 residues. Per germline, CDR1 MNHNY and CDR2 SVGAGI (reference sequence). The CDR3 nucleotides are TGTGCCAGCAGTCGCTTCGATCGCAATCAGCCCCAGCATTTT. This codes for CASSRFDRNQPQHF.

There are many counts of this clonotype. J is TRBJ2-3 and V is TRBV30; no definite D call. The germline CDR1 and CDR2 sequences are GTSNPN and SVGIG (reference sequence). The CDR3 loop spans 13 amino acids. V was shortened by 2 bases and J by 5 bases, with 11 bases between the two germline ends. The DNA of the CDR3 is TGTGCCTGGAGTAGGAACCGCCGAGATACGCAGTATTTT. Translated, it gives CAWSRNRRDTQYF.

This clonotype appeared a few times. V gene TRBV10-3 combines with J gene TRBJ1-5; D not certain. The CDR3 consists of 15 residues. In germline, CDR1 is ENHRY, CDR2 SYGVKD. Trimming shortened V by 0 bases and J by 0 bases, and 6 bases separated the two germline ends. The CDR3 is CAISESQGSNQPQHF. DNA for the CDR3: TGTGCCATCAGTGAGTCGCAAGGTAGCAATCAGCCCCAGCATTTT.

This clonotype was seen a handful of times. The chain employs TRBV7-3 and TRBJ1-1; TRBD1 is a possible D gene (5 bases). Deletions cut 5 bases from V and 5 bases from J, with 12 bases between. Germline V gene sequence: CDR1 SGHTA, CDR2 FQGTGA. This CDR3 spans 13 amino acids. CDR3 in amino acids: CASSGGVGTEAFF. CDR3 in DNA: TGTGCCAGCAGCGGGGGGGTAGGGACTGAAGCTTTCTTT.

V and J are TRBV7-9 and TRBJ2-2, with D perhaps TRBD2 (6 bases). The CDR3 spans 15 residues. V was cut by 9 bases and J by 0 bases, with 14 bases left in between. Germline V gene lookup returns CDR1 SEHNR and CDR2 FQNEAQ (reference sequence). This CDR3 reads CARGGGSTNTGELFF. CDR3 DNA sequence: TGTGCCAGGGGAGGCGGATCCACGAACACCGGGGAGCTGTTTTTT.

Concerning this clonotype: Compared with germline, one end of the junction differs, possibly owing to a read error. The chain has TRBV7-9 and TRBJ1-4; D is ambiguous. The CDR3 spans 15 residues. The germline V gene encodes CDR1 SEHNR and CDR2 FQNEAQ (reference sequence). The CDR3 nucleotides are TGTGCCAGCAGCCCCGGGTCGGGGAGTAATGAAACACTGTTTTTT. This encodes CASSPGSGSNETLFF.

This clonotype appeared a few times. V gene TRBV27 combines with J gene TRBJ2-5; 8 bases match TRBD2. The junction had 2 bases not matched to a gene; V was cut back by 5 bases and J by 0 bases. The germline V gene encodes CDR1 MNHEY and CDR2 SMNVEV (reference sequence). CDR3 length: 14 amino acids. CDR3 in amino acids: CASSRRGDQETQYF. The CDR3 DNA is TGTGCCAGCAGTCGGCGGGGGGACCAAGAGACCCAGTACTTC.

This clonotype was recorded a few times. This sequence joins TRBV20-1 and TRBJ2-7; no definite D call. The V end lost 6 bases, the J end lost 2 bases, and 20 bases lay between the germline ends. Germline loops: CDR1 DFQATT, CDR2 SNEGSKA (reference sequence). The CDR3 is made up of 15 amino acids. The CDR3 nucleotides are TGCAGTGCCCGAAGCAGTTGGGCGAGGACCTACGAGCAGTACTTC. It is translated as CSARSSWARTYEQYF.

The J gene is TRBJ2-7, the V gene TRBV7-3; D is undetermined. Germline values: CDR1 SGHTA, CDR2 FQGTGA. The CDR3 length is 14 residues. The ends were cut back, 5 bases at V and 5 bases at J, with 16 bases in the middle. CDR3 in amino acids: CASSPPAGVHEQYF. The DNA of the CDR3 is TGTGCCAGCAGCCCACCAGCCGGAGTCCACGAGCAGTACTTC.

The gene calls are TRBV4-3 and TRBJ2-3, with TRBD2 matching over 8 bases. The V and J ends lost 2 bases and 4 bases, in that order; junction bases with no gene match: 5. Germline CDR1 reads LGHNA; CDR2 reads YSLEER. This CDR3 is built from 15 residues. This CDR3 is CASSQISGGPDTQYF. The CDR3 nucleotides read TGCGCCAGCAGCCAAATAAGCGGGGGCCCAGATACGCAGTATTTT.

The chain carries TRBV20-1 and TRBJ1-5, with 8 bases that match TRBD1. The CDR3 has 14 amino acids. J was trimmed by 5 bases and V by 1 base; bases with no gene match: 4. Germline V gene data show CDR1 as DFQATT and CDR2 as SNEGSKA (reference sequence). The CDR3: CSARVQGDHQPQHF. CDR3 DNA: TGCAGTGCTAGAGTACAGGGGGATCATCAGCCCCAGCATTTT.

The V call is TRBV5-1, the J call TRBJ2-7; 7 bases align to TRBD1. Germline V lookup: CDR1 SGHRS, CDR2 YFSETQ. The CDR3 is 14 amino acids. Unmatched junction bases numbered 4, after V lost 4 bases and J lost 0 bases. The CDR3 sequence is CASSTQGYSYEQYF. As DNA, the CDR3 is TGCGCCAGCAGCACACAGGGGTACTCCTACGAGCAGTACTTC.

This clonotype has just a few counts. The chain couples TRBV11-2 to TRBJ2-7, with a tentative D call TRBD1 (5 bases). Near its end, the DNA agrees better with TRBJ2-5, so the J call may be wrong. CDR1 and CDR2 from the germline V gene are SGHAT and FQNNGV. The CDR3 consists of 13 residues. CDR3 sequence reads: CASSSQGPETQYF. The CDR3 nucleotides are TGTGCCAGCAGCTCTCAGGGTCCAGAGACCCAGTACTTC.

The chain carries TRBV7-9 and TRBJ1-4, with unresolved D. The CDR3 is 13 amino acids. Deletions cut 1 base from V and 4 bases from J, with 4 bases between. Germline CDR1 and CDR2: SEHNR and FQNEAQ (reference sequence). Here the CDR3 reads CASSLVNNEKLFF. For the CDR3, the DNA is TGTGCCAGCAGCTTAGTTAATAATGAAAAACTGTTTTTT.

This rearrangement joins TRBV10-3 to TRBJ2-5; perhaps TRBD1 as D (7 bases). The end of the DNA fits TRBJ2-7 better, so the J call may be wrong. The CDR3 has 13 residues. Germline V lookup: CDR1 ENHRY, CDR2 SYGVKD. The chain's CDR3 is CAISEGQGGEQYF. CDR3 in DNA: TGTGCCATCAGCGAAGGTCAGGGGGGCGAGCAGTACTTC.

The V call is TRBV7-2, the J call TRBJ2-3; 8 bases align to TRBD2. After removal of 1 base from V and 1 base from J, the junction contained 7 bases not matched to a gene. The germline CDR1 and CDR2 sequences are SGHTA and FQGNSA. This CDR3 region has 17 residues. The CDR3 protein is CASSLGFRAGGTDTQYF. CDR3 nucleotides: TGTGCCAGCAGCTTAGGTTTTCGAGCGGGGGGCACAGATACGCAGTATTTT.

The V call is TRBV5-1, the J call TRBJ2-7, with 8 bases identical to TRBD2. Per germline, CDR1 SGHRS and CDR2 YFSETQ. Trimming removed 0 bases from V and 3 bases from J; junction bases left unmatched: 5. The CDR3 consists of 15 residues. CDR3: CASSLDGGAFYEQYF. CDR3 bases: TGCGCCAGCAGCTTGGACGGGGGGGCTTTCTACGAGCAGTACTTC.

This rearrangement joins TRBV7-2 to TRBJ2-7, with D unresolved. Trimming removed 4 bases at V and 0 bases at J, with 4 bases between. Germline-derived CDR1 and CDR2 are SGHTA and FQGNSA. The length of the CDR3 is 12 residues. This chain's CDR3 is CASSWSSYEQYF. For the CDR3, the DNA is TGTGCCAGCAGCTGGAGCTCCTACGAGCAGTACTTC.

The CDR3 region is CASSSGTGETQYF. CDR3 coding DNA: TGTGCCAGCTCATCCGGGACAGGGGAGACCCAGTACTTC. The V and J genes are TRBV18 and TRBJ2-5, with 9 bases aligning to TRBD1. J was trimmed by 5 bases and V by 5 bases; bases with no gene match: 3. This CDR3 is built from 13 residues. The germline V gene has CDR1 KGHSH and CDR2 LQKENI.

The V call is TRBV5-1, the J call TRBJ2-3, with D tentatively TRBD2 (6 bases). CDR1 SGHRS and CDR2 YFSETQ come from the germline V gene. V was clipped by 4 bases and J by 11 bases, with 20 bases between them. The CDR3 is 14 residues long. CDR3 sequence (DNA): TGCGCCAGCAGCGCGTCGGACGACGGGGGAATGCAGTATTTT. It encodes CASSASDDGGMQYF.

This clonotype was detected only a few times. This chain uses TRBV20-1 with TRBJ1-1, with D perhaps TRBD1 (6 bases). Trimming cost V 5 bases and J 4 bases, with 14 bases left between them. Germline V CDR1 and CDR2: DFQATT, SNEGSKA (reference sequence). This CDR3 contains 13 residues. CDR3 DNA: TGCAGTGCTGAGGGGGTACCGGGCACTGAAGCTTTCTTT. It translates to CSAEGVPGTEAFF.

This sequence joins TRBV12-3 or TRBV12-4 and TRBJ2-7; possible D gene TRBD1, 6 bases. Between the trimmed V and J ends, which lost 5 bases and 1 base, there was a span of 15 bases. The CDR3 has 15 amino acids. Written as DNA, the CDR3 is TGTGCCAGCAGTCCCAGGGGTCCCGGGTCCTACGAGCAGTACTTC. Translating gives CASSPRGPGSYEQYF.

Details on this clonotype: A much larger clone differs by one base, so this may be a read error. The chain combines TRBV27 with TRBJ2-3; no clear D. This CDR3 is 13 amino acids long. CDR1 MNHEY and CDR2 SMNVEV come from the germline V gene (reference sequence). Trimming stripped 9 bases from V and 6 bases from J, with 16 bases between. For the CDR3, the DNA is TGTGCCAGTGGAACCCCTCAACGTGATACGCAGTATTTT. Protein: CASGTPQRDTQYF.

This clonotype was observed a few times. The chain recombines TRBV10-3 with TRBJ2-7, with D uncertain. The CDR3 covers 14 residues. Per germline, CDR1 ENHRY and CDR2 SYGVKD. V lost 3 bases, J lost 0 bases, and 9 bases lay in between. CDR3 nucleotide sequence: TGTGCCATCAGTGAAACGGCCAGCTCCTACGAGCAGTACTTC. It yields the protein CAISETASSYEQYF.

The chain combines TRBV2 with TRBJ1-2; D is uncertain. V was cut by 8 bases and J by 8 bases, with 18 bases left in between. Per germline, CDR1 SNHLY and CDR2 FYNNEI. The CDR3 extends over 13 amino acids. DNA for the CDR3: TGTGCCAGCCATACTACCGGGAGTGGAGGCTACACCTTC. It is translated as CASHTTGSGGYTF.

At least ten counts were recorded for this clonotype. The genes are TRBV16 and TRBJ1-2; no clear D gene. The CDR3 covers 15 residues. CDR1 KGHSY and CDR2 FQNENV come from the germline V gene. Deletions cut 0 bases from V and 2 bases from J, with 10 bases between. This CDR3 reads CASSQSAAINYGYTF. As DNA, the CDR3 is TGTGCCAGCAGCCAATCCGCAGCGATAAACTATGGCTACACCTTC. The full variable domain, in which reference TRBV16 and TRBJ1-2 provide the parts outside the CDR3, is GEEVAQTPKHLVRGEGQKAKLYCAPIKGHSYVFWYQQVLKNEFKFLISFQNENVFDETGMPKERFSAKCLPNSPCSLEIQATKLEDSAVYFCASSQSAAINYGYTFGSGTRLTVV.

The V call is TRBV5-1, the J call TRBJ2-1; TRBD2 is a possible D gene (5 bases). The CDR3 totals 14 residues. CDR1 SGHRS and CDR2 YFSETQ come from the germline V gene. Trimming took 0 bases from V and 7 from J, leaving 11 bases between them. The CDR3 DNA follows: TGCGCCAGCAGCTTGGGTTACCCGGGAAATGAGCAGTTCTTC. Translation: CASSLGYPGNEQFF.

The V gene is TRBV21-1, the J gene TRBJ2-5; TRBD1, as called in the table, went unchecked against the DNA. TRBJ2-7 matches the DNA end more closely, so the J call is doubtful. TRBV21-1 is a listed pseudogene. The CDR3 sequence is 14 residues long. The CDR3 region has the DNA TGTGCCAGCAGCAAAGAAATACAGGGAAACGAGCAGTACTTC. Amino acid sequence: CASSKEIQGNEQYF.

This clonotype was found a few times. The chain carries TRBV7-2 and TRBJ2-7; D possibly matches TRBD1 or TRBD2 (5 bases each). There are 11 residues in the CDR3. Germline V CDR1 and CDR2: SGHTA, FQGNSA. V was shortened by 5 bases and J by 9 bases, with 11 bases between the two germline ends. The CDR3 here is CASSPGDPQYF. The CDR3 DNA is TGTGCCAGCAGCCCCGGGGACCCGCAGTACTTC.

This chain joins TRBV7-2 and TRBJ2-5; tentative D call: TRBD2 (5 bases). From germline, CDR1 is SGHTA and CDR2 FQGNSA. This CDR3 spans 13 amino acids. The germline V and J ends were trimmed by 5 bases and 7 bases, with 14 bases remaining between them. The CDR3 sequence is CASSRARSGTQYF. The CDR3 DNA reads TGTGCCAGCAGCCGCGCCCGGAGCGGGACCCAGTACTTC. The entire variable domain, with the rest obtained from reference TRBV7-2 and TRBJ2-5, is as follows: GAGVSQSPSNKVTEKGKDVELRCDPISGHTALYWYRQSLGQGLEFLIYFQGNSAPDKSGLPSDRFSAERTGGSVSTLTIQRTQQEDSAVYLCASSRARSGTQYFGPGTRLLVL.

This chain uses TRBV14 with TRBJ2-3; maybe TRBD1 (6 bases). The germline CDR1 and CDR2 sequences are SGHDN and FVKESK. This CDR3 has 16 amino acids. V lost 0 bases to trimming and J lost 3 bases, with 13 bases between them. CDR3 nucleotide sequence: TGTGCCAGCAGCCAAGAGGGGGCTAAGGGGACAGATACGCAGTATTTT. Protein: CASSQEGAKGTDTQYF.

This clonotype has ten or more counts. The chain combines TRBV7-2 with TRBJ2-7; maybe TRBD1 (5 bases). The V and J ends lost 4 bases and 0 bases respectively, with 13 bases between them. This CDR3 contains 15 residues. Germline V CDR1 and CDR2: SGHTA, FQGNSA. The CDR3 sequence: CASSYDSNPSYEQYF. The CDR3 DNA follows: TGTGCCAGCAGCTACGACAGCAATCCCTCCTACGAGCAGTACTTC.